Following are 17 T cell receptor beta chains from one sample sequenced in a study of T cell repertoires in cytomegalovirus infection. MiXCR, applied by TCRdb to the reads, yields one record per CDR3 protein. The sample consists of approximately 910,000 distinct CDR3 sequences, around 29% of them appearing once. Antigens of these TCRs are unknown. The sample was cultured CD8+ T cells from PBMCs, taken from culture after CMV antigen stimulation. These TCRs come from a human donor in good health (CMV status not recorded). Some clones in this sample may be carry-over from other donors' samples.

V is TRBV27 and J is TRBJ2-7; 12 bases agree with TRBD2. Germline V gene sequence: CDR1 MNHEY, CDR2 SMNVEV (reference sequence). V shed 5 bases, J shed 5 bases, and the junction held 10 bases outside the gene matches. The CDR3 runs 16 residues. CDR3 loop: CASSPLETSGGHEQYV. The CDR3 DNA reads TGTGCCAGCAGTCCTTTGGAGACTAGCGGGGGACACGAGCAGTACGTC.

The CDR3 nucleotides are TGTGCCATCAGTGAGTCTGGCGGCACCGGGGAGCTGTTTTTT. Translation: CAISESGGTGELFF. The chain links TRBV10-3 to TRBJ2-2, with unresolved D. Germline loops: CDR1 ENHRY, CDR2 SYGVKD. Trimming pared 0 bases from V and 4 bases from J, leaving 6 bases between. The CDR3 spans 14 residues.

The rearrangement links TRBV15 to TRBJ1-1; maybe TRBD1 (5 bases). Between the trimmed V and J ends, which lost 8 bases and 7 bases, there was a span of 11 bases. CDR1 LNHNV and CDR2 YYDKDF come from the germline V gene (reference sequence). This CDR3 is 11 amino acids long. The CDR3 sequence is CATLTVYEAFF. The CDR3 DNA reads TGTGCCACCTTGACAGTCTATGAAGCTTTCTTT.

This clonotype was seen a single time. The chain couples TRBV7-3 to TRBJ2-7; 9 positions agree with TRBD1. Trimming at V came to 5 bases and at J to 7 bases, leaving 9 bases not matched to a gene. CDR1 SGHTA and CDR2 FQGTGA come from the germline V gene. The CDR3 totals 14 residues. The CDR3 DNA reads TGTGCCAGCAGCATCAGACAGGGGGAACAAGAGCAGTACTTC. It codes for CASSIRQGEQEQYF.

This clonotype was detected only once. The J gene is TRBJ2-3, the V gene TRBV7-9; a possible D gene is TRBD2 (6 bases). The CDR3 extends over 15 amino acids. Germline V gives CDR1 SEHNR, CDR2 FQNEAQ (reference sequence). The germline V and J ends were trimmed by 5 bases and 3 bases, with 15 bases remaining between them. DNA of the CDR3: TGTGCCAGCAGCCTATGGGGGGAAAGAACAGATACGCAGTATTTT. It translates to CASSLWGERTDTQYF. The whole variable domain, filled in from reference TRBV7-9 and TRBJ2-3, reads DTGVSQNPRHKITKRGQNVTFRCDPISEHNRLYWYRQTLGQGPEFLTYFQNEAQLEKSRLLSDRFSAERPKGSFSTLEIQRTEQGDSAMYLCASSLWGERTDTQYFGPGTRLTVL.

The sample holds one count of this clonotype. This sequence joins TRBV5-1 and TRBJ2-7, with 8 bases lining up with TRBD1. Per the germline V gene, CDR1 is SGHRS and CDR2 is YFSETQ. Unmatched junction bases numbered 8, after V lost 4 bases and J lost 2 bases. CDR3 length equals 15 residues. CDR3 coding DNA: TGCGCCAGCAGCCTCCCGGGACAGGAGACCTACGAGCAGTACTTC. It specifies CASSLPGQETYEQYF.

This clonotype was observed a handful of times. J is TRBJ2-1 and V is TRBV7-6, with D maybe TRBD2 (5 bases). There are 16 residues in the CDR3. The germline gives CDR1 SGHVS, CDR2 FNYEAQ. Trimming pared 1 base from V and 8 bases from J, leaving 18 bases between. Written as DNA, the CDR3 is TGTGCCAGCAGCTTAGAGTGGTCACTCATGAGGGATGAGCAGTTCTTC. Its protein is CASSLEWSLMRDEQFF.

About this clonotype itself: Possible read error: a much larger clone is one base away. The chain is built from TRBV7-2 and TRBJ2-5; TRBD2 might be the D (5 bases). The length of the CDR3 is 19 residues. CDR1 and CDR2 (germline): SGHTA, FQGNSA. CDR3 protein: CANSLAWTVLEEDQETQYF. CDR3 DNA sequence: TGTGCCAACAGCTTAGCTTGGACCGTCCTGGAGGAGGACCAAGAGACCCAGTACTTC. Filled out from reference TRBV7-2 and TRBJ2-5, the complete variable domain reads GAGVSQSPSNKVTEKGKDVELRCDPISGHTALYWYRQSLGQGLEFLIYFQGNSAPDKSGLPSDRFSAERTGGSVSTLTIQRTQQEDSAVYLCANSLAWTVLEEDQETQYFGPGTRLLVL.

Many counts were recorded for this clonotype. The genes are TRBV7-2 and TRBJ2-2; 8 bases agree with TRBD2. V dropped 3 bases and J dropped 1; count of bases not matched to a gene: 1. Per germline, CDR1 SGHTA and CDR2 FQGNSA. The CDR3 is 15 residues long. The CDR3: CASSFRGGNTGELFF. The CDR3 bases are TGTGCCAGCAGCTTCCGGGGGGGGAACACCGGGGAGCTGTTTTTT.

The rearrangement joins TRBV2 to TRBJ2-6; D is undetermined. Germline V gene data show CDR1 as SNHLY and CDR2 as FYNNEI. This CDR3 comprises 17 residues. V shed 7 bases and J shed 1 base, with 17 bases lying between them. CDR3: CASTSFPTESGANVLTF. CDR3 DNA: TGTGCCAGCACCTCTTTTCCCACAGAATCTGGGGCCAACGTCCTGACTTTC. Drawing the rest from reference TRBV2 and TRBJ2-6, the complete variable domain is EPEVTQTPSHQVTQMGQEVILRCVPISNHLYFYWYRQILGQKVEFLVSFYNNEISEKSEIFDDQFSVERPDGSNFTLKIRSTKLEDSAMYFCASTSFPTESGANVLTFGAGSRLTVL.

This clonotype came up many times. The chain's CDR3 is CASTLQGPSGANVLTF. The CDR3 nucleotides are TGTGCCAGCACCTTACAGGGGCCCTCTGGGGCCAACGTCCTGACTTTC. The genes are TRBV12-3 or TRBV12-4 and TRBJ2-6; the match to TRBD1 covers 7 bases. This CDR3 spans 16 amino acids. V gave up 7 bases and J gave up 0 bases; unmatched junction bases: 6.

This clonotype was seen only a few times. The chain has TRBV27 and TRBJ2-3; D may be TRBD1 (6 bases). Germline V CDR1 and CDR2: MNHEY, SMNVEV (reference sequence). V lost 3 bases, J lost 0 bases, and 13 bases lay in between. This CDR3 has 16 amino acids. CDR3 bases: TGTGCCAGCAGTTTTAAGACAGGAAAAAGCACAGATACGCAGTATTTT. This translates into CASSFKTGKSTDTQYF.

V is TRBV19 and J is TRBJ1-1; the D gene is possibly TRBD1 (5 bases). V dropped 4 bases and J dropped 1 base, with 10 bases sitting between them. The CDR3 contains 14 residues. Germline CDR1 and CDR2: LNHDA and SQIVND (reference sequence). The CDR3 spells CASSKRQTNTEAFF. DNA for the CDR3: TGTGCCAGTAGTAAGCGACAGACGAACACTGAAGCTTTCTTT.

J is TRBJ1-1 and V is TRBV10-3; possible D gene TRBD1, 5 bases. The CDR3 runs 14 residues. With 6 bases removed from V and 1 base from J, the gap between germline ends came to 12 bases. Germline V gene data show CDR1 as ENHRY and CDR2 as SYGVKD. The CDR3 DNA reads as TGTGCCATCAGCGACATAGGGGAGAACACTGAAGCTTTCTTT. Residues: CAISDIGENTEAFF.

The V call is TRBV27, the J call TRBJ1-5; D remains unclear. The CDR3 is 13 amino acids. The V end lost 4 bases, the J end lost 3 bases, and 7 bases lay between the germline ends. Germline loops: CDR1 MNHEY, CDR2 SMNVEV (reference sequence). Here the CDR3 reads CASSSKHNQPQHF. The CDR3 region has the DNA TGTGCCAGCAGTTCAAAACACAATCAGCCCCAGCATTTT.

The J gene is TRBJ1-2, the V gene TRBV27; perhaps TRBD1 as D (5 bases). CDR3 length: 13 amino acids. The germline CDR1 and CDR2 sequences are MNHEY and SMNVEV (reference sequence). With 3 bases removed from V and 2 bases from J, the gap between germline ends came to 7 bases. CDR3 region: CASSFRQNYGYTF. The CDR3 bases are TGTGCCAGCAGTTTCCGACAGAACTATGGCTACACCTTC.

CDR3 residues: CASTPAEAVEAFF. For the CDR3, the DNA is TGTGCCAGCACCCCCGCCGAAGCGGTAGAAGCTTTCTTT. This rearrangement joins TRBV7-6 to TRBJ1-1; D unclear. This CDR3 spans 13 amino acids. CDR1 and CDR2 (germline): SGHVS, FNYEAQ. Trimming removed 7 bases from V and 8 bases from J, with 17 bases in between.